Below are 20 T cell receptor beta chains sequenced from a single sample in a study of synovial regulatory T cells in juvenile arthritis. The table came from immunoSEQ multiplex PCR; TCRdb's copy has only in-frame clones and leaves some out. In total, the table holds about 10,000 clones. Material: Treg cells from blood. Subset here: remaining (HLA-DR-negative) circulating blood Treg cells. Source of these receptors: a donor aged 2-35 years with juvenile idiopathic arthritis.

V and J are TRBV2 and TRBJ2-5. Germline CDR1 and CDR2: SNHLY and FYNNEI. The CDR3 is 11 residues long. This entry has no DNA. The CDR3 spells CASSVWETQYF.

The chain couples TRBV18 to TRBJ2-7. Germline lookup yields CDR1 KGHSH and CDR2 LQKENI. CDR3 length equals 12 residues. This entry has no DNA. CDR3 protein: CASSPPSGEQYF.

The CDR3 is CASSLSGWGQGEAYNEQFF. V usage is TRBV28 and J usage is TRBJ2-1; TCRdb indicates TRBD1, and absent DNA this call remains unverified. This CDR3 contains 19 residues. The coding DNA is unavailable. Germline V CDR1 and CDR2: MDHEN, SYDVKM.

V usage is TRBV4-1 and J usage is TRBJ1-6. The CDR3 extends over 15 amino acids. The entry carries no DNA sequence. Germline lookup yields CDR1 MGHRA and CDR2 YSYEKL. CDR3 amino acids: CASSQSGGFNSPLHF.

The chain has TRBV10-3 and TRBJ1-3. Germline V lookup: CDR1 ENHRY, CDR2 SYGVKD. This CDR3 spans 16 amino acids. DNA was not recorded. The CDR3 spells CAISTVGTDSGNTIYF.

The chain joins TRBV4-3 to TRBJ2-1; TCRdb selects TRBD2, and the lack of DNA leaves this call unchecked. CDR3 length equals 16 residues. The record lacks a DNA sequence. CDR1 is LGHNA, CDR2 YSLEER, per germline. CDR3 in amino acids: CASSQAPASSYNEQFF.

The genes are TRBV7-3 and TRBJ2-3; the D call from TCRdb, TRBD2, cannot be confirmed without DNA. The CDR3 is 15 amino acids. The nucleotide record is missing. Germline lookup yields CDR1 SGHTA and CDR2 FQGTGA. This chain's CDR3 is CASSPAGASTDTQYF. Full variable domain (missing parts from reference TRBV7-3 and TRBJ2-3): GAGVSQTPSNKVTEKGKYVELRCDPISGHTALYWYRQSLGQGPEFLIYFQGTGAADDSGLPNDRFFAVRPEGSVSTLKIQRTERGDSAVYLCASSPAGASTDTQYFGPGTRLTVL.

The chain has TRBV15 and TRBJ1-3. There are 15 residues in the CDR3. No DNA is recorded. Germline CDR1 is LNHNV and CDR2 is YYDKDF (reference sequence). CDR3 region: CATSRVAISGNTIYF. Variable domain in full (rest from reference TRBV15 and TRBJ1-3): DAMVIQNPRYQVTQFGKPVTLSCSQTLNHNVMYWYQQKSSQAPKLLFHYYDKDFNNEADTPDNFQSRRPNTSFCFLDIRSPGLGDTAMYLCATSRVAISGNTIYFGEGSWLTVV.

The chain has TRBV11-2 and TRBJ2-4; the TRBD2 assignment by TCRdb is unverifiable without DNA. Germline V CDR1 and CDR2: SGHAT, FQNNGV. The CDR3 loop spans 18 amino acids. No DNA has been recorded. The CDR3 region is CASKNLGKSGVSKNIQYF. The entire variable domain, with the rest obtained from reference TRBV11-2 and TRBJ2-4, is as follows: EAGVAQSPRYKIIEKRQSVAFWCNPISGHATLYWYQQILGQGPKLLIQFQNNGVVDDSQLPKDRFSAERLKGVDSTLKIQPAKLEDSAVYLCASKNLGKSGVSKNIQYFGAGTRLSVL.

The chain combines TRBV28 with TRBJ1-2; the D call of TRBD1 rests on TCRdb alone, since no DNA is present to check it. Germline V CDR1 and CDR2: MDHEN, SYDVKM. CDR3 length: 11 amino acids. No coding sequence is recorded. This chain's CDR3 is CASSSRIGYTF.

V gene TRBV7-9 combines with J gene TRBJ1-1. This CDR3 is built from 13 residues. Only the protein is on record. Germline CDR1 SEHNR, CDR2 FQNEAQ (reference sequence). CDR3 protein: CASSEMRNTEAFF.

This chain connects TRBV6-5 to TRBJ1-1. Germline-derived CDR1 and CDR2 are MNHEY and SVGAGI. There are 14 residues in the CDR3. Nucleotide data are not available. The CDR3 sequence: CASSYGSANTEAFF.

The rearrangement uses TRBV5-4 and TRBJ1-3; the D call of TRBD1 rests on TCRdb alone, since no DNA is present to check it. This CDR3 has 18 residues. DNA for this receptor is not on file. Germline V lookup: CDR1 SGHNT, CDR2 YYREEE (reference sequence). CDR3 amino acids: CASSRRDRGAFAGNTIYF.

The chain combines TRBV5-6 with TRBJ1-2. Germline CDR1 and CDR2: SGHDT and YYEEEE. The CDR3 runs 11 residues. The entry carries no DNA sequence. The CDR3 protein is CASSGLRGRAF.

In terms of frequency, this clone is medium-sized. This rearrangement joins TRBV7-9 to TRBJ2-2; TCRdb selects TRBD2, and the lack of DNA leaves this call unchecked. The CDR3 length is 18 residues. The protein alone is recorded here. CDR1 is SEHNR and CDR2 is FQNEAQ in the germline V gene (reference sequence). CDR3 in amino acids: CASSRLRAGGLSTGELFF.

V is TRBV18 and J is TRBJ1-1. This CDR3 has 16 amino acids. The DNA sequence is not available. The germline CDR1 and CDR2 sequences are KGHSH and LQKENI. The CDR3 is CASSPQRGRMNTEAFF.

The chain employs TRBV6-5 and TRBJ1-3; the TRBD1 assignment by TCRdb is unverifiable without DNA. Germline V gives CDR1 MNHEY, CDR2 SVGAGI. This CDR3 comprises 15 residues. DNA for this receptor is not on file. This CDR3 reads CASSYEGVQGNTIYF.

The V and J genes are TRBV19 and TRBJ2-5; TCRdb outputs TRBD2, but without DNA this stays unchecked. This CDR3 region has 13 residues. The DNA is unrecorded. Germline CDR1 LNHDA, CDR2 SQIVND (reference sequence). The CDR3 protein is CAGQREDWETQYF.

This chain joins TRBV6-5 and TRBJ2-3; absent DNA, TCRdb's TRBD2 call cannot be checked. The germline V gene encodes CDR1 MNHEY and CDR2 SVGAGI. CDR3 length equals 14 residues. No nucleotide data were recorded. The CDR3 protein is CASSRGVIPDTQYF.

The chain joins TRBV28 to TRBJ2-7; TCRdb calls TRBD2, which cannot be checked without DNA. The CDR3 totals 11 residues. No coding sequence is recorded. Germline CDR1 and CDR2: MDHEN and SYDVKM. The CDR3 here is CLAGTSTEQYF. Full variable domain (missing parts from reference TRBV28 and TRBJ2-7): DVKVTQSSRYLVKRTGEKVFLECVQDMDHENMFWYRQDPGLGLRLIYFSYDVKMKEKGDIPEGYSVSREKKERFSLILESASTNQTSMYLCLAGTSTEQYFGPGTRLTVT.